Listed below are T cell receptor beta chains from one sample, sequenced in a study of response to subunit inactivated influenza vaccine. One entry per CDR3 protein results from TCRdb running MiXCR on the RT-PCR reads. The repertoire has a few hundred thousand distinct CDR3 sequences, 9.5% to 15% of them found once; the top ten carry about 7.8%. The input for sequencing was non-naive T cells sorted from PBMCs, taken about 14 days before vaccination. These receptors all come from a man between 50 and 59 years old who received an inactivated influenza vaccine. CDR3s include the opening cysteine and the closing phenylalanine or tryptophan. A D gene is named only where the DNA matches it firmly. A clone size is listed for some rows: how often the clone was seen (once, few, many), or a class if it is expanded.

TGTGCCAGCAGTTACCGGGCTATGGGCTATAGCAATCAGCCCCAGCATTTT	CASSYRAMGYSNQPQHF	NA	TRBJ1-5	TRBV6-2/TRBV6-3	NA
TGTGCCAGCAGTCGGGACGTAGAGACCCAGTACTTC	CASSRDVETQYF	NA	TRBJ2-5	TRBV6-6	NA
TGCAGTGCTAGATCTAAGTTTGTTGAGCAGTTCTTC	CSARSKFVEQFF	few	TRBJ2-1	TRBV20-1	NA
TGCAGTGCAAGGACAGGAGGGTATGGCTACACCTTC	CSARTGGYGYTF	few	TRBJ1-2	TRBV20-1	TRBD1
TGCAGTGCTAGTCTAGCGGGAGTCCAAGAGACCCAGTACTTC	CSASLAGVQETQYF	NA	TRBJ2-5	TRBV20-1	TRBD2
TGCAGTGCTAGAGATCCCAGCGGAAGGCAAGAGACCCAGTACTTC	CSARDPSGRQETQYF	few	TRBJ2-5	TRBV20-1	NA
TGTGCCACCAGGTACAACGGGGAGCTGTTTTTT	CATRYNGELFF	many	TRBJ2-2	TRBV15	NA
TGCAGTGCCAAAGCGCGGGGCAGTAGCTCCTACAATGAGCAGTTCTTC	CSAKARGSSSYNEQFF	few	TRBJ2-1	TRBV20-1	NA
TGTGCCACCAGCAGAGACCCGACAGCCTACGAGCAGTACTTC	CATSRDPTAYEQYF	many	TRBJ2-7	TRBV15	NA
TGTGCCAGCAGCTTGACCGGACAGGGCGGCTATGGCTACACCTTC	CASSLTGQGGYGYTF	few	TRBJ1-2	TRBV5-8	TRBD1
TGTGCCAGCAGTTTAAGAGGGCCAGATACGCAGTATTTT	CASSLRGPDTQYF	NA	TRBJ2-3	TRBV28	NA
TGCGCCAGCAGCTTGGCGTTGGACCTCAATCAGCCCCAGCATTTT	CASSLALDLNQPQHF	NA	TRBJ1-5	TRBV5-1	NA
TGTGCCAGCAGCTTAGGGAACGCGGGTCTTCAGCCCCAGCATTTT	CASSLGNAGLQPQHF	few	TRBJ1-5	TRBV7-8	NA
TGTGCCAGCAGCCCCATTTGGAGGGGCTATGGCTACACCTTC	CASSPIWRGYGYTF	few	TRBJ1-2	TRBV7-3	NA
TGTGCCAGCAGACGGGGGAGTAAAGAGATTGTGAATGAGCAGTTCTTC	CASRRGSKEIVNEQFF	few	TRBJ2-1	TRBV14	NA
TGTGCCAGCAGTCCGACACCTACTAACTATGGCTACACCTTC	CASSPTPTNYGYTF	many	TRBJ1-2	TRBV6-2/TRBV6-3	NA
TGTGCCAGTAGTATAGCGTTTCGGCGGGAGCAGTTCTTC	CASSIAFRREQFF	NA	TRBJ2-1	TRBV19	NA
TGTGCCAGCTCCCCTTGGGGGGCAGACAATGAGCAGTTCTTC	CASSPWGADNEQFF	many	TRBJ2-1	TRBV12-3/TRBV12-4	NA
TGTGCCAGCAGTTGGAAGGGTACCGAGAGCTCTGGAAACACCATATATTTT	CASSWKGTESSGNTIYF	many	TRBJ1-3	TRBV12-3/TRBV12-4	NA
TGTGCCAGCAGCTCACATGGGGGACTAGCGGGGGAGAGATACGAGCAGTACTTC	CASSSHGGLAGERYEQYF	NA	TRBJ2-7	TRBV11-1	TRBD2
TGCAGCGTTTCCCCGGGAGCGGGGGAGAACAATGAGCAGTTCTTC	CSVSPGAGENNEQFF	many	TRBJ2-1	TRBV29-1	TRBD2
TGTGCCAGCAGCCCCCACAGCACAGATACGCAGTATTTT	CASSPHSTDTQYF	NA	TRBJ2-3	TRBV6-2/TRBV6-3	NA
TGTGCCAGCAGTTACTGGGGGACCTACGAGCAGTACTTC	CASSYWGTYEQYF	NA	TRBJ2-7	TRBV6-5	NA
TGTGCCAGCAGCCAAGAAATCCGGTCCGGGACAACAAATTCACCCCTCCACTTT	CASSQEIRSGTTNSPLHF	few	TRBJ1-6	TRBV4-2	NA
TGTGCCAGCAGCCCGGGACAGGGGGGCCTCGATGAGCAGTTCTTC	CASSPGQGGLDEQFF	many	TRBJ2-1	TRBV11-2	TRBD1
TGTGCCAGGTACAGGACAATGAGCAATCAGCCCCAGCATTTT	CARYRTMSNQPQHF	NA	TRBJ1-5	TRBV5-5	NA
TGTGCCAGCAGTTTAACAGGGGGCGATCAGCCCCAGCATTTT	CASSLTGGDQPQHF	few	TRBJ1-5	TRBV12-3/TRBV12-4	TRBD1
TGTGCCAGCAGTCTCCCCGGGAGGGGAACGACCCTCAAAATTGAAGCTTTCTTT	CASSLPGRGTTLKIEAFF	NA	TRBJ1-1	TRBV28	NA
TGTGCCAGCAGCGTAGGAGGGTTCTATGGCTACACCTTC	CASSVGGFYGYTF	NA	TRBJ1-2	TRBV9	NA
TGTGCCAGCAGAGAGACAGTTATTGACACAGATACGCAGTATTTT	CASRETVIDTDTQYF	many	TRBJ2-3	TRBV7-8	NA
TGTGCCAGCAGCTTAGGGCCCGAAGCCGTTCAGTACTTC	CASSLGPEAVQYF	NA	TRBJ2-4	TRBV7-2	NA
TGTGCCAGCGGCGCAGGGTACAACGGGGAGCTGTTTTTT	CASGAGYNGELFF	many	TRBJ2-2	TRBV12-3/TRBV12-4	NA
TGTGCCATCAGGGACTTTACAGGGATTGGTAGACGGACCGGGGAGCTGTTTTTT	CAIRDFTGIGRRTGELFF	few	TRBJ2-2	TRBV10-3	NA
TGTGCCATCAGTGAGTCGAGAGGACAAGAGACCCAGTACTTC	CAISESRGQETQYF	NA	TRBJ2-5	TRBV10-3	NA
TGCGCCAGCAGTTACAGGGGCCGCCAAGAGACCCAGTACTTC	CASSYRGRQETQYF	few	TRBJ2-5	TRBV5-1	TRBD1
TGCAGCGTTTCCAAGACTAGTTCCGGGGAGCTGTTTTTT	CSVSKTSSGELFF	NA	TRBJ2-2	TRBV29-1	NA
TGCAGTGCCCACCCCTCTGGGGCCAACGTCCTGACTTTC	CSAHPSGANVLTF	NA	TRBJ2-6	TRBV20-1	NA